What follows are 2 T cell receptor beta chains derived from one specimen sequenced in a study of radiation and T cells in renal cell carcinoma. Treatment in this sample: treatment-naive control, cytoreductive nephrectomy. The assay was immunoSEQ multiplex PCR, and TCRdb's table has in-frame clones only and misses some. The sample shows some 4,000 clones, roughly three quarters of them seen only once. The source material was tumor tissue, sampled from a patient whose treatment was nephrectomy without radiotherapy. These receptors were collected from a man between 50 and 59 years old with renal cell carcinoma.

This chain uses TRBV5-6 with TRBJ1-1, with 11 bases that match TRBD1. J lost 0 bases, V lost 6 bases, and 10 bases had no gene match. Germline-derived CDR1 and CDR2 are SGHDT and YYEEEE. The CDR3 runs to 17 residues. The CDR3 protein is CASTLRTGGFMNTEAFF. The DNA of the CDR3 is TGTGCCAGCACCCTTCGGACAGGGGGCTTTATGAACACTGAAGCTTTCTTT.

This chain links TRBV7-2 with TRBJ2-7; D is undetermined. Trimming removed 1 base from V and 5 bases from J, with 6 bases in between. Germline values: CDR1 SGHTA, CDR2 FQGNSA. The CDR3 consists of 12 residues. The CDR3 DNA reads TGTGCCAGCAGCTTAGACTACCACGAGCAGTACTTC. The encoded protein is CASSLDYHEQYF.